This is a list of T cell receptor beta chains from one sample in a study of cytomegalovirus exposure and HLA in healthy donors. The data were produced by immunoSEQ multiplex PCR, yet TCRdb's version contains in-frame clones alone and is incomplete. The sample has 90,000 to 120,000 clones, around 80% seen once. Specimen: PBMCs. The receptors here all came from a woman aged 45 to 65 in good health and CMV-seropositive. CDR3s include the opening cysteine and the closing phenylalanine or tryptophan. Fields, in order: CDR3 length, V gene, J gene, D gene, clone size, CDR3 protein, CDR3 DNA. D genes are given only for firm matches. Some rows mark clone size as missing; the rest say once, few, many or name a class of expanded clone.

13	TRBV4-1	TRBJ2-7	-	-	CASSQVPSYEQYF	TGCGCCAGCAGCCAAGTTCCCAGCTACGAGCAGTACTTC
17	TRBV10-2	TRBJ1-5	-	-	CASSESLQGYSNQPQHF	TGCGCCAGCAGTGAGTCATTACAGGGCTATAGCAATCAGCCCCAGCATTTT
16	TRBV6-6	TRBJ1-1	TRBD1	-	CASSLRLGQMNTEAFF	TGTGCCAGCAGCCTTCGCCTGGGACAGATGAACACTGAAGCTTTCTTT
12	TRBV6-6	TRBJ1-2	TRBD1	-	CATGQGDYGYTF	TGTGCCACCGGACAGGGTGACTATGGCTACACCTTC
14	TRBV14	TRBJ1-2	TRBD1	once	CASSRDRTFYGYTF	TGTGCCAGCAGCCGGGACAGGACCTTCTATGGCTACACCTTC
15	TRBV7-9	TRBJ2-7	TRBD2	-	CASSLSLAEDYEQYF	TGTGCCAGCAGCTTATCACTAGCGGAGGACTACGAGCAGTACTTC
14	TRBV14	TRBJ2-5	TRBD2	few	CASSQDGLEETQYF	TGTGCCAGCAGCCAAGATGGACTAGAAGAGACCCAGTACTTC
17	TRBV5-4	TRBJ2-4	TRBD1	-	CASSSANRGQAKNIQYF	TGTGCCAGCAGCTCCGCTAACAGGGGGCAGGCCAAAAACATTCAGTACTTC
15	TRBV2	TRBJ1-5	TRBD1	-	CASTTTGSYNQPQHF	TGTGCCAGCACCACGACAGGGTCCTACAATCAGCCCCAGCATTTT
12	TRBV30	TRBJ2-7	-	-	CAWSPGAYEQYF	TGTGCCTGGAGCCCAGGGGCCTACGAGCAGTACTTC
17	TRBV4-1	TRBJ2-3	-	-	CASSQVGQAKRSDTQYF	TGCGCCAGCAGCCAAGTAGGACAAGCGAAAAGGTCAGATACGCAGTATTTT
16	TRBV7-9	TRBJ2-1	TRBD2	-	CASRSLAGGPSNEQFF	TGTGCCAGCCGATCGCTAGCGGGGGGCCCCTCCAATGAGCAGTTCTTC
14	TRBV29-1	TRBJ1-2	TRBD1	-	CSVGTGSWDYGYTF	TGCAGCGTTGGGACAGGGTCGTGGGACTATGGCTACACCTTC
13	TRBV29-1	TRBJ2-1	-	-	CSVSRQASNEQFF	TGCAGCGTTTCACGACAGGCCTCCAATGAGCAGTTCTTC
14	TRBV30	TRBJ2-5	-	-	CAWKPLSSQETQYF	TGTGCCTGGAAACCACTTAGCTCCCAAGAGACCCAGTACTTC
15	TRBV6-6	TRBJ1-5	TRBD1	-	CASSSDRRSNQPQHF	TGTGCCAGCAGTTCGGACAGGCGCAGCAATCAGCCCCAGCATTTT
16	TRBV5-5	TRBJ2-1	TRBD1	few	CASSPFGTGFNNEQFF	TGTGCCAGCAGCCCCTTCGGGACAGGGTTTAATAATGAGCAGTTCTTC
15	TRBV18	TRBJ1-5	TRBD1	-	CASSPEGTGGRGQHF	TGTGCCAGCTCACCTGAGGGGACAGGGGGCCGTGGCCAGCATTTT
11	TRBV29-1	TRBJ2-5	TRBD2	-	CSVGAGETQYF	TGCAGCGTTGGAGCGGGGGAGACCCAGTACTTC
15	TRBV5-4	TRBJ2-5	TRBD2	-	CASSSKRGAGETQYF	TGTGCCAGCAGCTCTAAGCGGGGGGCAGGAGAGACCCAGTACTTC
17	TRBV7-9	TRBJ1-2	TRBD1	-	CSSTPGKGGSGREGYTF	TGTTCCAGCACCCCCGGAAAAGGGGGCAGCGGGAGGGAGGGCTACACCTTC
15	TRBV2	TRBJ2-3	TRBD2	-	CASLAASGNADTQYF	TGTGCCAGCCTAGCCGCAAGCGGGAACGCAGATACGCAGTATTTT
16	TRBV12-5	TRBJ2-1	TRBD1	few	CASGPLTGGGYNEQFF	TGTGCTAGTGGACCTCTGACAGGGGGAGGATACAATGAGCAGTTCTTC
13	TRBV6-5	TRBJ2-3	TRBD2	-	CATSGGFTDTQYF	TGTGCCACTAGCGGGGGGTTCACAGATACGCAGTATTTT
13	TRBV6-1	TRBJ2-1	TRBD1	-	CASRTGGLNEQFF	TGTGCCAGCCGGACAGGGGGCCTCAATGAGCAGTTCTTC
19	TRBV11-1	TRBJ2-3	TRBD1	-	CASSADRGPTSKVGVTQYF	TGTGCCAGCAGCGCGGACAGGGGCCCCACTTCCAAGGTCGGGGTTACGCAGTATTTT
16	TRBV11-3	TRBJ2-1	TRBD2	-	CASSPMTSGRAREQFF	TGTGCCAGCAGCCCAATGACTAGCGGGAGAGCGCGGGAGCAGTTCTTC
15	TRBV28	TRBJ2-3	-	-	CASSSPSGVTDTQYF	TGTGCCAGCAGTTCCCCATCGGGAGTTACAGATACGCAGTATTTT
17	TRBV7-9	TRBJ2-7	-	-	CSSSLGGGTSSSYEQYF	TGTTCCAGCAGCTTAGGGGGGGGGACGTCGAGCTCCTACGAGCAGTACTTC
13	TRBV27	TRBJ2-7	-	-	CATLGGGSYEQYF	TGTGCCACCCTAGGGGGGGGCTCCTACGAGCAGTACTTC
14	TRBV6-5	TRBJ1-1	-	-	CAARAPGHGTEAFF	TGTGCCGCCCGAGCCCCAGGACACGGCACTGAAGCTTTCTTT
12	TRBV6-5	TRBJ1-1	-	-	CASQQLSTEAFF	TGTGCCAGCCAACAGCTGAGCACTGAAGCTTTCTTT
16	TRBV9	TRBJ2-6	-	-	CASTATEGSGANVLTF	TGTGCCAGCACCGCCACCGAGGGCTCTGGGGCCAACGTCCTGACTTTC
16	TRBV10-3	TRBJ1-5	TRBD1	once	CAISARVGTGLMPQHF	TGTGCCATCAGTGCTCGAGTCGGGACAGGGTTGATGCCCCAGCATTTT
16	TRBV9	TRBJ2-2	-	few	CASSVEISGNTGELFF	TGTGCCAGCAGCGTAGAGATTAGCGGGAACACCGGGGAGCTGTTTTTT
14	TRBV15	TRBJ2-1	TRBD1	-	CATSRGQGRNEQFF	TGTGCCACCAGCAGAGGACAGGGAAGGAATGAGCAGTTCTTC
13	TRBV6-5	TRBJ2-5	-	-	CASSSIAEETQYF	TGTGCCAGCAGTTCTATAGCTGAAGAGACCCAGTACTTC
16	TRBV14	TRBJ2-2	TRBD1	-	CASSQFDRVIGGELFF	TGTGCCAGCAGCCAATTCGACAGGGTTATTGGCGGGGAGCTGTTTTTT
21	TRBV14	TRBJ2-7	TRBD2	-	CASEPPLSGSTEIWEIYEQYF	TGTGCCAGCGAGCCCCCACTTAGCGGGAGTACGGAAATCTGGGAAATCTACGAGCAGTACTTC
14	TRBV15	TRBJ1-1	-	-	CATSTYVKGTEAFF	TGTGCCACCAGCACCTACGTGAAGGGGACTGAAGCTTTCTTT
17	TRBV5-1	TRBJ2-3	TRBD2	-	CASSEEGLAGVTDTQYF	TGCGCCAGCAGTGAAGAGGGTTTAGCGGGAGTAACAGATACGCAGTATTTT
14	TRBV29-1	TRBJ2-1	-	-	CSVVPAGTSNEQFF	TGCAGCGTTGTCCCAGCCGGGACTTCCAATGAGCAGTTCTTC
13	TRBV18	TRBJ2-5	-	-	CASSLAVQETQYF	TGTGCCAGCTCACTCGCAGTCCAAGAGACCCAGTACTTC
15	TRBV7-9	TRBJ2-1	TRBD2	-	CASSQSGSRKNEQFF	TGTGCCAGCAGCCAGAGCGGGAGTAGGAAAAATGAGCAGTTCTTC
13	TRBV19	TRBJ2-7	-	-	CASSIQDTYEQYF	TGTGCCAGTAGTATCCAGGACACTTACGAGCAGTACTTC
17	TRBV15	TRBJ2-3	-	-	CATSRGLSVSGTDTQYF	TGTGCCACCAGCAGAGGCCTTAGCGTCTCCGGCACAGATACGCAGTATTTT
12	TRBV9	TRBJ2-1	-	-	CASSARRYEQFF	TGTGCCAGCAGCGCCCGGAGGTATGAGCAGTTCTTC
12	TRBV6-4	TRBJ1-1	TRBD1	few	CANTGGLTEAFF	TGTGCCAATACAGGGGGCTTAACTGAAGCTTTCTTT
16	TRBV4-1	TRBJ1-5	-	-	CASSQEVLNSNQPQHF	TGCGCCAGCAGCCAGGAGGTTCTCAATAGCAATCAGCCCCAGCATTTT
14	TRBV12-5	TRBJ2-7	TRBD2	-	CASGLGAGTYEQYF	TGTGCTAGTGGTTTGGGAGCGGGGACCTACGAGCAGTACTTC
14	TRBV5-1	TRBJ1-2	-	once	CASSLKGMNYGYTF	TGCGCCAGCAGCTTGAAGGGGATGAACTATGGCTACACCTTC
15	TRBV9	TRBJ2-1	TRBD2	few	CASSVTSGGHNEQFF	TGTGCCAGCAGCGTCACTAGCGGGGGGCACAATGAGCAGTTCTTC
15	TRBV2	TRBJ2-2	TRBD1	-	CASTPGQGENGELFF	TGTGCCAGCACCCCGGGACAGGGGGAAAACGGGGAGCTGTTTTTT
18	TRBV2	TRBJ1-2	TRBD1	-	CASSEAGSGTGFRDGYTF	TGTGCCAGCAGTGAAGCGGGGTCCGGGACAGGCTTTAGGGATGGCTACACCTTC
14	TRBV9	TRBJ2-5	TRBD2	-	CASSVEREGRQQYF	TGTGCCAGCAGCGTAGAGCGGGAGGGCCGCCAGCAGTACTTC
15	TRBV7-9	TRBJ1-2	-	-	CASSLGGRMMEGYTF	TGTGCCAGCAGCTTAGGAGGGAGGATGATGGAGGGCTACACCTTC
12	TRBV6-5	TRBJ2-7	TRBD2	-	CASRGSNYEQYF	TGTGCCAGTCGCGGGAGCAACTACGAGCAGTACTTC
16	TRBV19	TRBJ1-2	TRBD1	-	CASGGQAYHYNYGYTF	TGTGCCAGTGGGGGACAGGCGTACCATTACAACTATGGCTACACCTTC
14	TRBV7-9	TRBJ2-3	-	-	CASSLPYSTDTQYF	TGTGCCAGCAGCCTTCCGTATAGCACAGATACGCAGTATTTT
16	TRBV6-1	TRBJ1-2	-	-	CASSETRAGVDYGYTF	TGTGCCAGCAGTGAAACTAGGGCAGGGGTCGACTATGGCTACACCTTC